These 20 T cell receptor beta chains were all obtained from the same sample, sequenced in a study of blood T cell repertoires in COVID-19. Clones were read by immunoSEQ multiplex PCR, and TCRdb kept only the in-frame ones, dropping some. The table shows about 150,000 clones, with about 89% occurring only once. The specimen sequenced was peripheral blood. All receptors derive from a man between 60 and 75 years old with active or convalescent COVID-19.

The rearrangement joins TRBV24-1 to TRBJ1-2; a weak D match, TRBD1 (5 bases). Trimming pared 5 bases from V and 4 bases from J, leaving 10 bases between. This CDR3 contains 13 residues. CDR1 is KGHDR and CDR2 is SFDVKD in the germline V gene. The CDR3 reads CATSGGSSYGYTF. The CDR3, as DNA: TGTGCCACCAGTGGGGGCAGTAGCTATGGCTACACCTTC.

The rearrangement links TRBV5-1 to TRBJ2-2, with D possibly TRBD1 on 6 matching bases. V shed 4 bases and J shed 3 bases, with 13 bases lying between them. CDR3 length: 15 residues. Germline assignment: CDR1 SGHRS and CDR2 YFSETQ. The CDR3 DNA reads as TGCGCCAGCAGCCCGGGACAAGAGGACACCGGGGAGCTGTTTTTT. This encodes CASSPGQEDTGELFF.

In regard to this clone: Other DNA sequences in the same sample also yield this CDR3. The chain recombines TRBV19 with TRBJ1-1, with D possibly matching TRBD1 (5 bases). The CDR3 is 14 amino acids. The germline V gene encodes CDR1 LNHDA and CDR2 SQIVND (reference sequence). With 3 bases removed from V and 4 bases from J, the gap between germline ends came to 12 bases. The CDR3 spells CASSIGGGGTEAFF. CDR3 nucleotides: TGTGCCAGTAGTATTGGGGGGGGAGGCACTGAAGCTTTCTTT.

The chain employs TRBV5-8 and TRBJ1-2; TRBD1 might be the D (5 bases). From germline, CDR1 is SGHTS and CDR2 YDEGEE. This CDR3 is built from 15 residues. The V and J ends lost 6 bases and 8 bases respectively, with 23 bases between them. DNA for the CDR3: TGTGCCAGCACGACTCAGGGCAGCCTTATCCAAGGCTACACCTTC. Translation gives CASTTQGSLIQGYTF.

The rearrangement uses TRBV2 and TRBJ1-1; 10 positions match TRBD1. Losses at the gene ends were 8 bases for V and 4 bases for J; bases not matched to a gene: 7. This CDR3 spans 14 amino acids. The germline V gene encodes CDR1 SNHLY and CDR2 FYNNEI. The CDR3: CASGRTGGGTEAFF. As DNA, the CDR3 is TGTGCCAGCGGGAGGACAGGGGGTGGCACTGAAGCTTTCTTT. Based on the CDR3 plus reference TRBV2 and TRBJ1-1, the full variable domain is EPEVTQTPSHQVTQMGQEVILRCVPISNHLYFYWYRQILGQKVEFLVSFYNNEISEKSEIFDDQFSVERPDGSNFTLKIRSTKLEDSAMYFCASGRTGGGTEAFFGQGTRLTVV.

In nucleotides, the CDR3 is TGTGCCACAGGAGGGTTTGGCTACACCTTC. Its protein is CATGGFGYTF. J is TRBJ1-2 and V is TRBV28, with D unresolved. V shed 10 bases and J shed 7 bases, with 10 bases lying between them. Germline assignment: CDR1 MDHEN and CDR2 SYDVKM. This CDR3 region has 10 residues.

Points on this clone: The sample holds other DNA sequences that translate to the same CDR3. The chain joins TRBV21-1 to TRBJ2-4; the table gives TRBD1 as D, unverified against the DNA. TRBV21-1 is a pseudogene locus. The CDR3 is 18 amino acids. CDR3 sequence reads: CASSRTGKNPQAKNIQYF. The CDR3 nucleotides read TGTGCCAGTAGCCGGACAGGGAAGAACCCCCAAGCCAAAAACATTCAGTACTTC.

The chain couples TRBV4-3 to TRBJ2-3, with D possibly matching TRBD2 (7 bases). Germline V lookup: CDR1 LGHNA, CDR2 YSLEER. The V and J ends lost 0 bases and 5 bases respectively, with 15 bases between them. The CDR3 has 16 residues. CDR3 sequence: CASSQDRGAWGDTQYF. The CDR3 nucleotides read TGCGCCAGCAGCCAAGATCGGGGGGCCTGGGGAGATACGCAGTATTTT.

In its sample, this clone was seen a few times. V gene TRBV5-1 combines with J gene TRBJ1-5, with 10 bases that match TRBD1. Trimming took 4 bases from V and 6 from J; bases not matched to a gene: 10. The CDR3 contains 16 residues. The germline CDR1 and CDR2 sequences are SGHRS and YFSETQ. CDR3 in DNA: TGCGCCAGCAGCGTGGGACAGGGGTGGTCCGGTCAGCCCCAGCATTTT. The encoded protein is CASSVGQGWSGQPQHF.

The V gene is TRBV6-5, the J gene TRBJ2-3, with TRBD2 as a possible D gene (5 bases). Germline V lookup: CDR1 MNHEY, CDR2 SVGAGI. The CDR3 has 15 residues. Trimming removed 5 bases from V and 3 bases from J, with 15 bases in between. CDR3 protein: CASSLRGLGTDTQYF. The CDR3, as DNA: TGTGCCAGCAGTCTGAGAGGGCTGGGGACAGATACGCAGTATTTT.

The V call is TRBV7-2, the J call TRBJ1-4; TRBD1 aligns across 7 bases. There are 14 residues in the CDR3. The ends lost 3 bases at V and 6 bases at J; junction bases unmatched: 4. Germline assignment: CDR1 SGHTA and CDR2 FQGNSA. CDR3 coding DNA: TGTGCCAGCAGCTTCGACCAGGGGGATGAAAAACTGTTTTTT. It encodes CASSFDQGDEKLFF.

The chain joins TRBV3-1 (or the pseudogene TRBV3-2) to TRBJ2-7; maybe TRBD1 (5 bases). Trimming left V 5 bases short and J 3 bases short, with 8 bases between. Germline V CDR1 and CDR2: LGHDT, YNNKEL (reference sequence). The CDR3 extends over 12 amino acids. The chain's CDR3 is CASSTQGYEQYF. In DNA form, the CDR3 reads TGTGCCAGCAGCACCCAGGGCTACGAGCAGTACTTC.

The V and J genes are TRBV29-1 and TRBJ1-5; the D gene is possibly TRBD1 (6 bases). Germline-derived CDR1 and CDR2 are SQVTM and ANQGSEA. V lost 8 bases and J lost 7, with 24 bases in between. There are 15 residues in the CDR3. Here the CDR3 reads CSSVQGPRGRQPQHF. CDR3 DNA: TGCAGCTCTGTACAGGGCCCTCGTGGCCGCCAGCCCCAGCATTTT.

The chain has TRBV5-1 and TRBJ1-6; 7 bases agree with TRBD1. Germline CDR1 SGHRS, CDR2 YFSETQ. The CDR3 length is 14 residues. Trimming took 4 bases from V and 10 from J; bases not matched to a gene: 8. This chain's CDR3 is CASSGDRVKSPLHF. As DNA, the CDR3 is TGCGCCAGCAGCGGAGACAGGGTAAAGTCACCCCTCCACTTT.

This clone was detected a few times. V is TRBV30 and J is TRBJ1-1; D not certain. In germline, CDR1 is GTSNPN, CDR2 SVGIG (reference sequence). The V gene lost 0 bases and the J gene lost 1 base, with 12 bases spanning the gap. This CDR3 comprises 15 residues. The CDR3 here is CAWSVLGQANTEAFF. CDR3 DNA sequence: TGTGCCTGGAGTGTACTAGGTCAGGCGAACACTGAAGCTTTCTTT.

Here the CDR3 DNA reads TGTGCCAGCAGCCGCCGGGAAGATTCACCCCTCCACTTT. This sequence encodes CASSRREDSPLHF. The chain couples TRBV11-2 to TRBJ1-6; no clear D gene. Germline V gene sequence: CDR1 SGHAT, CDR2 FQNNGV. This CDR3 is built from 13 residues. Trimming took 5 bases from V and 8 from J, leaving 10 bases between them.

The rearrangement links TRBV27 to TRBJ1-2, with TRBD1 matching over 8 bases. CDR1 is MNHEY and CDR2 is SMNVEV in the germline V gene (reference sequence). The CDR3 has 13 amino acids. The ends lost 6 bases at V and 7 bases at J; junction bases unmatched: 7. The CDR3 here is CASSLDRGGGYTF. In nucleotides, the CDR3 is TGTGCCAGCAGCCTAGACAGGGGCGGTGGCTACACCTTC.

The sample holds one count of this clone. This chain joins TRBV18 and TRBJ2-5; D may be TRBD2 (6 bases). The CDR3 loop spans 16 amino acids. With 2 bases removed from V and 4 bases from J, the gap between germline ends came to 17 bases. In germline, CDR1 is KGHSH, CDR2 LQKENI. CDR3 coding DNA: TGTGCCAGCTCACCAGTAGGGGACTCCTTAGTAGAGACCCAGTACTTC. It codes for CASSPVGDSLVETQYF.

V gene TRBV7-9 combines with J gene TRBJ2-7, with 9 nucleotides matching TRBD2. J gave up 7 bases and V 2 bases, and 6 bases lay outside the gene matches. Germline V gene data show CDR1 as SEHNR and CDR2 as FQNEAQ (reference sequence). There are 14 residues in the CDR3. The CDR3 sequence: CASSLRSGRGEQYF. As DNA, the CDR3 is TGTGCCAGCAGCTTACGTAGCGGGAGAGGGGAGCAGTACTTC.

This rearrangement joins TRBV19 to TRBJ1-5; 7 bases align to TRBD1. From germline, CDR1 is LNHDA and CDR2 SQIVND (reference sequence). The CDR3 loop spans 15 amino acids. V shed 4 bases, J shed 7 bases, and the junction held 10 bases outside the gene matches. CDR3 coding DNA: TGTGCCAGTAGTACCCAGGACAGGTCGGGCCAGCCCCAGCATTTT. Amino acid sequence: CASSTQDRSGQPQHF. The whole variable domain, remainder taken from reference TRBV19 and TRBJ1-5, is DGGITQSPKYLFRKEGQNVTLSCEQNLNHDAMYWYRQDPGQGLRLIYYSQIVNDFQKGDIAEGYSVSREKKESFPLTVTSAQKNPTAFYLCASSTQDRSGQPQHFGDGTRLSIL.